The next 21 T cell receptor beta chains were all read from a single sample in a study of blood T cell repertoires in COVID-19. Profiling relied on immunoSEQ multiplex PCR, and the TCRdb table lists in-frame clones only, not all of them. The sample consists of 200,000 to 250,000 clones, approximately 84% of them appearing once. The material sequenced was peripheral blood. Source of these receptors: a man aged 45-65 years with COVID-19, enrolled during active disease.

A single count supports this clone. This chain uses TRBV6-5 with TRBJ1-3, with a possible D match to TRBD1 (5 bases). Germline CDR1 MNHEY, CDR2 SVGAGI. This CDR3 is built from 15 residues. Trimming left V 5 bases short and J 0 bases short, with 11 bases between. The DNA of the CDR3 is TGTGCCAGCAGTCGCCAGGGCAACTCTGGAAACACCATATATTTT. Translating it yields CASSRQGNSGNTIYF.

The genes are TRBV15 and TRBJ1-4; 7 nucleotides match TRBD1. The CDR3 totals 13 residues. In germline, CDR1 is LNHNV, CDR2 YYDKDF (reference sequence). Trimming at V came to 0 bases and at J to 8 bases, leaving 0 bases not matched to a gene. CDR3 sequence reads: CATSREQGEKLFF. The CDR3 DNA reads TGTGCCACCAGCAGAGAACAGGGGGAAAAACTGTTTTTT.

CDR3 protein: CASTSGVQSHSNQPQHF. CDR3 DNA sequence: TGTGCCAGCACTTCAGGGGTCCAGTCTCATAGCAATCAGCCCCAGCATTTT. The V gene is TRBV28, the J gene TRBJ1-5, with a tentative D call TRBD1 (6 bases). The CDR3 is made up of 17 amino acids. V was clipped by 7 bases and J by 0 bases, with 19 bases between them. The germline V gene encodes CDR1 MDHEN and CDR2 SYDVKM. Full variable domain (outside the CDR3, taken from reference TRBV28 and TRBJ1-5): DVKVTQSSRYLVKRTGEKVFLECVQDMDHENMFWYRQDPGLGLRLIYFSYDVKMKEKGDIPEGYSVSREKKERFSLILESASTNQTSMYLCASTSGVQSHSNQPQHFGDGTRLSIL.

The count of this clone is one. This chain joins TRBV7-2 and TRBJ1-5; possibly TRBD1 for D (5 bases). The CDR3 totals 18 residues. V lost 3 bases to trimming and J lost 0 bases, with 18 bases between them. The germline V gene encodes CDR1 SGHTA and CDR2 FQGNSA. This CDR3 is CASSLGGGGVYSNQPQHF. DNA of the CDR3: TGTGCCAGCAGCTTGGGGGGAGGAGGTGTATATAGCAATCAGCCCCAGCATTTT.

V gene TRBV19 combines with J gene TRBJ1-5; the match to TRBD1 covers 8 bases. CDR3 size: 15 residues. CDR1 is LNHDA and CDR2 is SQIVND in the germline V gene (reference sequence). With 5 bases clipped from V and 5 bases from J, the junction kept 8 bases outside the gene matches. Here the CDR3 DNA reads TGTGCCAGTAGTCTAACAGGGGGGAGGGATCAGCCCCAGCATTTT. Translating gives CASSLTGGRDQPQHF.

The rearrangement links TRBV6-2 or TRBV6-3 to TRBJ1-5; D remains unclear. Trimming left V 2 bases short and J 3 bases short, with 17 bases between. CDR1 and CDR2 (germline): MNHEY, SVGEGT. The CDR3 is 17 residues long. CDR3 DNA sequence: TGTGCCAGCAGTTACGATGGTTTTACGGGTTTCAATCAGCCCCAGCATTTT. Translated: CASSYDGFTGFNQPQHF.

The rearrangement joins TRBV18 to TRBJ1-2; D gene unclear. The germline V and J ends were trimmed by 1 base and 0 bases, with 6 bases remaining between them. The V gene's germline CDR1 is KGHSH and CDR2 LQKENI. The CDR3 is made up of 14 amino acids. CDR3 nucleotide sequence: TGTGCCAGCTCACCACAGCCGACTAACTATGGCTACACCTTC. Amino acid sequence: CASSPQPTNYGYTF.

J is TRBJ1-5 and V is TRBV5-8; the match to TRBD1 covers 7 bases. Germline V gene sequence: CDR1 SGHTS, CDR2 YDEGEE. J was trimmed by 3 bases and V by 6 bases; bases with no gene match: 6. The CDR3 is 14 residues long. This CDR3 is CASNYRGINQPQHF. The CDR3 DNA is TGTGCCAGCAATTACAGGGGTATCAATCAGCCCCAGCATTTT.

For this clone: The junction and the germline gene differ at one end; a read error may be behind it. The V gene is TRBV29-1, the J gene TRBJ2-3; perhaps TRBD2 as D (5 bases). The CDR3 has 13 residues. Germline V gene data show CDR1 as SQVTM and CDR2 as ANQGSEA. CDR3 sequence (DNA): TGCAGCGTTGAATTGGAGGTACCCCCTCGGAAGCATTTT. The encoded protein is CSVELEVPPRKHF.

V gene TRBV7-6 combines with J gene TRBJ2-1, with D possibly TRBD2 on 6 matching bases. CDR3 size: 13 residues. The germline V and J ends were trimmed by 3 bases and 6 bases, with 9 bases remaining between them. Germline CDR1 reads SGHVS; CDR2 reads FNYEAQ. CDR3 protein: CASSLRDFNEQFF. The CDR3 region has the DNA TGTGCCAGCAGCTTGCGGGATTTCAATGAGCAGTTCTTC.

V usage is TRBV7-2 and J usage is TRBJ1-5; TRBD1 agrees at 11 bases. The germline CDR1 and CDR2 sequences are SGHTA and FQGNSA. The V segment lost 4 bases and the J segment 5 bases; nucleotides outside the gene matches: 1. The CDR3 loop spans 14 amino acids. DNA for the CDR3: TGTGCCAGCAGCTGGACAGGGGGCGATCAGCCCCAGCATTTT. This gives the protein CASSWTGGDQPQHF.

V gene TRBV19 combines with J gene TRBJ2-1, with 10 bases fitting TRBD2. V trimming: 7 bases; J trimming: 10 bases; junction bases outside the gene matches: 16. The CDR3 covers 16 residues. Germline CDR1 and CDR2: LNHDA and SQIVND (reference sequence). The CDR3 DNA reads as TGTGCCAGTAAAGTGGGGCTAGCGGGAGAGGGCCAGGAGCAGTTCTTC. This sequence encodes CASKVGLAGEGQEQFF.

This sequence joins TRBV15 and TRBJ2-7; weak D call: TRBD1 (5 bases). The ends were cut back, 0 bases at V and 5 bases at J, with 14 bases in the middle. CDR3 length: 15 residues. Per germline, CDR1 LNHNV and CDR2 YYDKDF (reference sequence). CDR3 nucleotides: TGTGCCACCAGCAGAGATAGGCAGGGTATTGACGAGCAGTACTTC. Protein product: CATSRDRQGIDEQYF.

The J gene is TRBJ2-7, the V gene TRBV19; 9 nucleotides match TRBD2. There are 14 residues in the CDR3. With V trimmed by 3 bases and J by 4 bases, 4 bases remained unmatched. Germline values: CDR1 LNHDA, CDR2 SQIVND (reference sequence). In DNA form, the CDR3 reads TGTGCCAGTAGTATTAGCGGGAGACGGTACGAGCAGTACTTC. It translates to CASSISGRRYEQYF.

CDR3 nucleotides: TGTGGGGGACAGGGATGTATTGTCTCCTACGAGCAGTACTTC. It translates to CGGQGCIVSYEQYF. The chain employs TRBV7-3 and TRBJ2-7, with 9 nucleotides matching TRBD1. The germline CDR1 and CDR2 sequences are SGHTA and FQGTGA. The CDR3 runs to 14 residues.

This chain links TRBV5-6 with TRBJ1-6, with a possible D match to TRBD1 (5 bases). V gave up 0 bases and J gave up 0 bases, with 13 bases separating them. There are 18 residues in the CDR3. Per the germline V gene, CDR1 is SGHDT and CDR2 is YYEEEE. CDR3 amino acids: CASSLGGLRSSYNSPLHF. The CDR3 region has the DNA TGTGCCAGCAGCTTGGGGGGACTTCGGTCCTCCTATAATTCACCCCTCCACTTT.

This chain's CDR3 is CASGTPDRVDEKLFF. The CDR3, as DNA: TGTGCCAGCGGGACCCCCGACAGGGTGGATGAAAAACTGTTTTTT. The chain links TRBV2 to TRBJ1-4, with 7 nucleotides matching TRBD1. Germline V gives CDR1 SNHLY, CDR2 FYNNEI. The CDR3 is 15 residues long. V lost 8 bases to trimming and J lost 6 bases; unmatched junction nucleotides: 12. The full variable domain, completed using reference TRBV2 and TRBJ1-4, is EPEVTQTPSHQVTQMGQEVILRCVPISNHLYFYWYRQILGQKVEFLVSFYNNEISEKSEIFDDQFSVERPDGSNFTLKIRSTKLEDSAMYFCASGTPDRVDEKLFFGSGTQLSVL.

The J gene is TRBJ1-5, the V gene TRBV7-6, with a possible D match to TRBD1 (5 bases). Trimming shortened V by 1 base and J by 7 bases, and 14 bases separated the two germline ends. Germline CDR1 is SGHVS and CDR2 is FNYEAQ. The CDR3 is made up of 15 amino acids. CDR3 coding DNA: TGTGCCAGCAGCTTAGACGGTGGGGCGAACCAGCCCCAGCATTTT. Its protein product is CASSLDGGANQPQHF.

The gene calls are TRBV7-2 and TRBJ2-7; a weak D match, TRBD2 (7 bases). Germline V gives CDR1 SGHTA, CDR2 FQGNSA. The CDR3 length is 17 residues. V gave up 1 base and J gave up 5 bases, with 21 bases separating them. The CDR3 region is CASSLGWGGGSFDEQYF. CDR3 nucleotide sequence: TGTGCCAGCAGCTTAGGATGGGGAGGGGGGTCGTTCGACGAGCAGTACTTC.

This rearrangement joins TRBV6-5 to TRBJ1-1; D might be TRBD1 (6 bases). Trimming took 2 bases from V and 0 from J, leaving 10 bases between them. The germline gives CDR1 MNHEY, CDR2 SVGAGI. The CDR3 has 15 residues. CDR3 amino acids: CASSYARGLNTEAFF. The CDR3 region has the DNA TGTGCCAGCAGTTACGCCAGGGGCCTGAACACTGAAGCTTTCTTT.

CDR3 sequence: CASSAGLGGRGQPQHF. CDR3 in DNA: TGCGCCAGCAGCGCCGGGCTCGGGGGACGAGGTCAGCCCCAGCATTTT. V is TRBV5-1 and J is TRBJ1-5, with TRBD1 as a possible D gene (5 bases). Trimming stripped 4 bases from V and 6 bases from J, with 20 bases between. This CDR3 has 16 residues. The germline gives CDR1 SGHRS, CDR2 YFSETQ.